This TCR beta chain was sequenced during a study of cytomegalovirus exposure and HLA in healthy donors (dated by TCRdb to 2016 to 2017). With respect to the entire study: In an earlier analysis of 587 of the donors, 250 to 350 Gb of sequence data and 120 million or so unique TCR beta sequences from 180 million or so T cells were reported. Around 320 gigabases of sequencing data and some 85 million unique TCR sequences were included in an early release covering about 700 HLA-typed donors. Among the roughly 410 genotyped donors, about 83% belonged to the genetic ancestry cluster associated with self-reported Caucasian donors. The aim of the study was to test whether cataloging public T cell receptors could identify signatures of past pathogen exposure. The study used immunosequencing to profile the T cell repertoires of 600 to 850 subjects and linked those repertoires to cytomegalovirus serostatus. A separate validation cohort of approximately 130 different subjects was used in addition to the roughly 700-subject first cohort. The study combined high-throughput TCR immunosequencing, statistical association of individual TCRs with disease status, and machine learning to predict cytomegalovirus infection status. To study patterns of TCR occurrence, a later analysis re-analyzed previously published TCR beta repertoires from around 670 donors and added high-resolution HLA genotyping. In the later analysis, no new phenotypic data were used to find candidate immune exposures; instead, reliance was placed on TCR beta sequences and their occurrence across donors. In an earlier analysis of 587 of the donors, high-throughput TCR beta sequencing was used to judge whether each TCR beta V gene segment behaved as functional or pseudogenic. Alongside the repertoire data, information on donor age, sex, ethnicity and CMV serostatus was compiled. In a later genetic analysis, genome-wide SNP genotypes for about 55% of the 666 donors were used, and that subset was treated as a discovery cohort. Every discovery cohort repertoire had been produced on one sequencing platform. HLA typing included class I and class II loci at four-digit resolution. Typing coverage differed by locus: A, B, C, DRB1 and DQB1 were typed in about 620-630 donors, DQA1 in about 550, DPA1 in approximately 600, and DPB1 in about 450. Roughly 5 DR-DQ haplotypes were treated as single units for association and clustering because of strong linkage in the cohort. Across 300 to 400 genotyped donors of the cohort, an average of roughly 230,000 unique TCR beta nucleotide sequences per donor were sequenced, and roughly a sixth of those sequences were non-productive.

General study outcomes and caveats: In a later analysis, around 17,000 TCR beta sequences were associated with specific HLA alleles at a false discovery rate of 0.05. Cytomegalovirus status was reported to be diagnosed by the classifier with high specificity and sensitivity in both the original and validation cohorts. Strong co-occurrence of HLA alleles, especially DR and DQ, made assigning TCR associations to individual alleles difficult. In an earlier analysis of approximately 590 of the donors, most TCR beta V segments were observed in productive rearrangements about 90% or about 30% of the time, broadly matching IMGT annotations. In vitro tests confirmed that three of the cytomegalovirus-associated TCR beta chains recognize cytomegalovirus antigens. V-gene and J-gene trimming of TCR beta chains was associated with a missense DCLRE1C variant in a later genetic analysis, and the association was replicated in an independent cohort. According to a later analysis, TCR association rates differed among HLA loci, with DRB1 alleles showing the most associated TCRs and HLA-C alleles showing the fewest. The sequencing pipeline was judged likely to have produced a cluster of highly shared sequence variants as a technical artifact. Correlated functional status among segregating V segments might be attributable to linkage disequilibrium, but an unknown experimental factor could not be ruled out. A later genetic analysis reported fewer N-insertions in productive TCRs among donors in an Asian-associated ancestry cluster than the roughly 700-donor mean. Roughly uniform sequencing depth across donors was assumed in presence/absence analyses, although this assumption may not hold. The only immune exposure information available for the cohort was CMV serostatus. Because some donors lacked HLA typing at each locus, the association tests relied only on the typed subset. Some IMGT-functional V segments, including TRBV6-2 and TRBV6-3, could not be distinguished by the 87-base-pair reads and were therefore excluded. A further reported finding was that TCR beta sequences accurately predicted the HLA-A and HLA-B alleles for most subjects in the first cohort. While some public TCRs were present in many individuals, most TCR sequences turned up only very rarely across donors. In a later analysis, most CMV-associated TCR beta chains were found to appear HLA-restricted, with HLA associations seemingly driven largely by CMV exposure. According to the authors, the approach could potentially be generalized to other disease states and immunological phenotypes. The study gave a list of around 170 TCR beta chains associated with cytomegalovirus. Because counts were too low, approximately 15 rarely observed V segments, including chromosome 9 orphons, were excluded from the earlier analysis of fewer than 650 of the donors. According to a later analysis, parvovirus B19, influenza, CMV and Epstein-Barr virus appeared linked to several top co-occurrence clusters. In a later analysis, HLA-associated TCR beta chains showed more clonal expansion and lower generation probabilities than non-associated chains that were equally common. Only TCR beta chains were sequenced in this cohort, and the absence of alpha or paired-chain data limited detectable features.

The library was prepared using the immunoSEQ multiplex PCR assay. For the multiplex PCR, a mixture combining 60 forward primers for TCR Vbeta segments and 13 reverse primers for TCR Jbeta segments was used. The CDR3 region of rearranged TCR beta genes was amplified from genomic DNA by a multiplex PCR assay. Amplified TCR beta libraries were sequenced as 87-base-pair reads on the Illumina HiSeq System. In the authors' own workflow: In a later analysis, 70 million to 95 million unique TCR beta chains were counted across the 666 repertoires, and some 10 million of these chains were shared by at least two donors. Raw reads were error-corrected and collapsed into unique sequences with a nearest-neighbor algorithm that merged closely related sequences to remove PCR and sequencing errors. V, D and J gene segments were assigned by aligning CDR3 sequences to IMGT reference sequences. For a sequence to be retained, a match of at least six nucleotides to both a V gene segment and a J gene segment was required. A rearrangement counted as productive if the CDR3 had no stop codons and remained in frame with V and J, and every other rearrangement counted as non-productive. Following IMGT convention, CDR3 was defined as the stretch from the second conserved V-encoded cysteine up to the conserved J-encoded phenylalanine. In an earlier analysis of more than 550 of the donors, sequences lacking an unambiguous match to a single V gene segment were excluded. An earlier analysis of some 610 of the donors called V segments functional above 56.7% productive rearrangements and segregating when the between-donor standard deviation exceeded 5%. A statistical classification framework was built for diagnosing cytomegalovirus status from the catalog of TCR beta chain sequences. In a later analysis, V and J genes were assigned by comparing TCR nucleotide sequences against IMGT/GENE-DB human TR gene sequences. Using the TCRdist pipeline, a later analysis assigned CDR3 sequences along with most-parsimonious VDJ recombination scenarios. In a later analysis, each TCR beta chain was defined by its CDR3 amino acid sequence together with its V-gene family, and reads lacking a unique V-gene family were excluded. A later analysis removed several hundred highly shared, low-generation-probability nucleotide sequences to deal with suspected cross-contamination and a sequencing artifact. For each public chain, a later analysis derived a clonal expansion index from normalized ranks of inferred template counts within each repertoire. In a later analysis, generation probabilities were computed with a VDJ recombination model fitted to out-of-frame rearrangements, and the resulting probabilities were checked against IGoR. Hypergeometric tests were used in a later analysis to score TCR-TCR, TCR-HLA and TCR-CMV co-occurrence, with a repertoire-size bias correction applied to the TCR pairs. To estimate false discovery rates, a later analysis permuted the HLA or CMV assignments 20 times. In a later analysis, co-occurring TCRs were grouped with DBSCAN, and TCRdist sequence similarity was added when clustering was performed within HLA-allele-positive subsets. Co-occurrence clustering excluded repertoires with fewer than 30,000 or more than 120,000 public chains, plus five with anomalous nucleotide sharing. TCRdb carries this immuneACCESS record with in-frame sequences only. Its versions omit some clonotypes, under half of them owing to an unresolved V gene in the studies checked, with the rest unexplained. Clone size and the V and J calls come from that table; the DNA yielded D and trimming. The sample data list about 200,000 clones, and more than 65% of these were observed just once. The ten most abundant clones make up 0.63% of the sample.

The cohort was made up of 500 to 800 healthy bone marrow donors. At the time of sampling, every cohort member was nominally healthy, though immune exposures that went unrecorded were likely present. The donor was CMV seronegative and was included in the group of over 300 seronegative cohort members. Each donor provided a peripheral blood sample, and peripheral blood mononuclear cells were used for TCR beta sequencing. The Qiagen DNeasy Blood Extraction Kit was used to extract genomic DNA from the blood cell samples. V sheds 5 bases and J sheds 2 bases, leaving 10 bases between their ends. CDR1 and CDR2, looked up from the germline V gene, are SNHLY and FYNNEI. Measured from the cysteine to the phenylalanine, the CDR3 is 14 residues long. The only DNA kept is the CDR3, 42 bases in frame from the first base. A note on this clone: Its antigen remains unidentified. No base quality information exists; no much larger clone differs at one position.

This receptor was obtained from a man between 18 and 29 years old in good health and CMV-seronegative. Sequenced input: PBMCs. The sequence joins TRBV2 to TRBJ1-5; no D gene is confidently identified. The DNA sequence is TGTGCCAGCAGTCCTCGTCAGGGCAATCAGCCCCAGCATTTT. Its amino acids are CASSPRQGNQPQHF.